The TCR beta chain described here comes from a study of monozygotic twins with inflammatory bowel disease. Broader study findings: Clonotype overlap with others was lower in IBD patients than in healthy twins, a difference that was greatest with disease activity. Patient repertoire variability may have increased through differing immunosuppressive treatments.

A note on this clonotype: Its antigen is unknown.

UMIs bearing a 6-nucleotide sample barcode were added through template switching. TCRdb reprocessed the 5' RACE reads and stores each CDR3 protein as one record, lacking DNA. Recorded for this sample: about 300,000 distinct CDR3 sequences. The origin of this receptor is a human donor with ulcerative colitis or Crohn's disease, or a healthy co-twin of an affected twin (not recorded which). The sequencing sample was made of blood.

The CDR3 region is CASNFPGRNQPQHF. This chain links TRBV6-1 with TRBJ1-5; the TRBD1 assignment by TCRdb is unverifiable without DNA. Per germline, CDR1 MNHNS and CDR2 SASEGT. The CDR3 runs to 14 residues.